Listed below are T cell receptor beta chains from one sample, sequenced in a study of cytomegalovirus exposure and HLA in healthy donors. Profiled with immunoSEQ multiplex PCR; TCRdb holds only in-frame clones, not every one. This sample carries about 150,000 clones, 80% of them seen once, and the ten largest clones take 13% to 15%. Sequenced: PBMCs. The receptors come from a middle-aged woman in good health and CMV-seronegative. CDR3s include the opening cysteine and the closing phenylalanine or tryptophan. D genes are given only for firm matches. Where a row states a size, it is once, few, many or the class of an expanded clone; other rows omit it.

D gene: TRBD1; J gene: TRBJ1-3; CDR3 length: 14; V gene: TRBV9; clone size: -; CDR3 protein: CASSPRDRGNTIYF; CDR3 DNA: TGTGCCAGCAGCCCTCGGGACAGAGGAAACACCATATATTTT
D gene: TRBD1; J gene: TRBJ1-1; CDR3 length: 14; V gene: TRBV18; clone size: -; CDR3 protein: CASSVDRAVTEAFF; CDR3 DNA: TGTGCCAGCTCAGTCGACAGGGCGGTTACTGAAGCTTTCTTT
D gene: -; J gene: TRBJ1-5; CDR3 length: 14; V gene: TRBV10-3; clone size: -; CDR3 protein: CAISETRDNQPQHF; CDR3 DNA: TGTGCCATCAGTGAGACTCGAGACAATCAGCCCCAGCATTTT
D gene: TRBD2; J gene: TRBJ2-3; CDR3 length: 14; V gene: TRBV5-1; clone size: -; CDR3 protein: CASSYGLGTDTQYF; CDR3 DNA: TGCGCCAGCAGCTACGGACTAGGCACAGATACGCAGTATTTT
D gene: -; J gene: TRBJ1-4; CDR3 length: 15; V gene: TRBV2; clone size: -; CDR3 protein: CASSTSAATNEKLFF; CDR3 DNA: TGTGCCAGCAGCACTAGCGCTGCAACTAATGAAAAACTGTTTTTT
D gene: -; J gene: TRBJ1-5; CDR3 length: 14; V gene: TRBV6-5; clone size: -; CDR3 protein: CASRETVGGQPQHF; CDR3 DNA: TGTGCCAGCAGGGAAACGGTCGGGGGTCAGCCCCAGCATTTT
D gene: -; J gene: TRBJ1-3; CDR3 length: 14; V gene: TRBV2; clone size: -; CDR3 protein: CASSELGGRNTIYF; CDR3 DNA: TGTGCCAGCAGTGAACTTGGGGGCCGCAACACCATATATTTT
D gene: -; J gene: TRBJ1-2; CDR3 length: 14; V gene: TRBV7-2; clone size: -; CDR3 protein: CASSSDMGDYGYTF; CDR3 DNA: TGTGCCAGCAGCTCCGATATGGGCGACTATGGCTACACCTTC
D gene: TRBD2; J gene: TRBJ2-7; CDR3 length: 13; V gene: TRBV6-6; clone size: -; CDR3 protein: CATEPSGGYEQYF; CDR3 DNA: TGTGCCACCGAGCCTAGCGGGGGCTACGAGCAGTACTTC
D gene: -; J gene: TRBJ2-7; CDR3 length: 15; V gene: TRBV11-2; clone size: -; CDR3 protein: CASSLSTGPLYEQYF; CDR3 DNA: TGTGCCAGCAGCTTATCGACAGGACCGCTTTACGAGCAGTACTTC
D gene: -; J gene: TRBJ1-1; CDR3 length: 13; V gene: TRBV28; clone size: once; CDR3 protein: CASSLRPGTEAFF; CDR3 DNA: TGTGCCAGCAGCCTTCGACCGGGGACTGAAGCTTTCTTT
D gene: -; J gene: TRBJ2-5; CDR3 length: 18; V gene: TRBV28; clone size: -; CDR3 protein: CASSTRGILRDRHETQYF; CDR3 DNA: TGTGCCAGCAGTACCAGGGGCATTCTCAGGGATCGTCATGAGACCCAGTACTTC
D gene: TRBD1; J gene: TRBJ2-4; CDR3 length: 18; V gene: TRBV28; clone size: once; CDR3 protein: CASTSGQGLGITKNIQYF; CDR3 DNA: TGTGCCAGCACCTCCGGACAGGGATTGGGGATAACCAAAAACATTCAGTACTTC
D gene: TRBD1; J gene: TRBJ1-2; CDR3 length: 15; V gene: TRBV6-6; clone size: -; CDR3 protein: CASSGGDRGDYGYTF; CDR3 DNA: TGTGCCAGCAGTGGTGGGGACAGGGGGGACTATGGCTACACCTTC
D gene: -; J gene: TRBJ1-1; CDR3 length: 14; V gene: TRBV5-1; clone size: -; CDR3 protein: CASSLGRANTEAFF; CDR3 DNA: TGCGCCAGCAGCTTGGGCAGGGCCAACACTGAAGCTTTCTTT
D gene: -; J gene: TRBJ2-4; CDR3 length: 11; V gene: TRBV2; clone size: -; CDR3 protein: CAGAAKNIQYF; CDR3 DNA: TGTGCAGGAGCAGCCAAAAACATTCAGTACTTC
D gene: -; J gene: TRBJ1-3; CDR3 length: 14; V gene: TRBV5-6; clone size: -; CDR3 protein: CASSVQGFGNTIYF; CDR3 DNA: TGTGCCAGCAGCGTTCAGGGTTTCGGAAACACCATATATTTT
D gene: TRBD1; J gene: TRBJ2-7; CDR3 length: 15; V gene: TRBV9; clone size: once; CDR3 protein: CASSAGTGKSYEQYF; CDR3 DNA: TGTGCCAGCAGCGCCGGGACAGGGAAAAGTTACGAGCAGTACTTC
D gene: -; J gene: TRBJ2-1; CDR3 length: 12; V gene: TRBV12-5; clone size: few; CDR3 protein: CASGLIGDEQFF; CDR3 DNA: TGTGCTAGTGGTTTGATCGGGGATGAGCAGTTCTTC
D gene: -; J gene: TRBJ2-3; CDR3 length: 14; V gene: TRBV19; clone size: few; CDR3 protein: CASSITSFTDTQYF; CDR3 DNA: TGTGCCAGTAGTATAACGAGCTTCACAGATACGCAGTATTTT
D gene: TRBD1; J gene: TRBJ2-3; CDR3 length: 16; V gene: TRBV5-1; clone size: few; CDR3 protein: CASSVGQGILSDTQYF; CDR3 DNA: TGCGCCAGCAGTGTGGGACAGGGGATTTTGTCAGATACGCAGTATTTT
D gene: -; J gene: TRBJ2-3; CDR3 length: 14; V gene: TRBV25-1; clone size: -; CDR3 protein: CASSEGLVGDTQYF; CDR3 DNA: TGTGCCAGCAGTGAGGGGCTAGTAGGGGATACGCAGTATTTT
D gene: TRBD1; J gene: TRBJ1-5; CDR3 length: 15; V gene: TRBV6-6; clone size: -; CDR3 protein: CASSKTGMSNQPQHF; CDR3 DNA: TGTGCCAGCAGCAAGACAGGGATGAGCAATCAGCCCCAGCATTTT
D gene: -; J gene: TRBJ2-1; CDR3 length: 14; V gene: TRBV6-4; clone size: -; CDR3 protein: CASSEVAENNEQFF; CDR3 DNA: TGTGCCAGCAGTGAGGTAGCGGAGAACAATGAGCAGTTCTTC
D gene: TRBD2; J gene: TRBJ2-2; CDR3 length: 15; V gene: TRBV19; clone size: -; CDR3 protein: CASSMSGGAAGELFF; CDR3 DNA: TGTGCCAGTAGTATGAGCGGGGGGGCCGCCGGGGAGCTGTTTTTT
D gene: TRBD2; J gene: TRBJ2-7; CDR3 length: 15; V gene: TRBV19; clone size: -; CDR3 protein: CASSTSSGSRFEQYF; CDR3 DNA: TGTGCCAGTAGTACCTCCAGCGGGAGCAGATTCGAGCAGTACTTC
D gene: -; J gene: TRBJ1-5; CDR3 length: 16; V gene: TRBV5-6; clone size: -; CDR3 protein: CASSLAQGLSNQPQHF; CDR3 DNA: TGTGCCAGCAGCTTGGCCCAGGGGCTTAGCAATCAGCCCCAGCATTTT
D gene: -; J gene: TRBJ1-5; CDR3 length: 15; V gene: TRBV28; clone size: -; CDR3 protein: CASSLRGGENKPQHF; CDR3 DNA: TGTGCCAGCAGCCTCCGAGGCGGCGAGAATAAGCCCCAGCATTTT
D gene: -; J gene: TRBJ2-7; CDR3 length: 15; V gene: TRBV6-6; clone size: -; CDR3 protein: CASSYEGASSYEQYF; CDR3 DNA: TGTGCCAGCAGTTACGAAGGGGCGAGCTCCTACGAGCAGTACTTC
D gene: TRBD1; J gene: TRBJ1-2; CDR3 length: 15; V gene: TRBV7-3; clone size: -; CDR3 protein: CASSATGTDPYGYTF; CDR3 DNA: TGTGCCAGCAGCGCAACCGGGACAGACCCGTATGGCTACACCTTC
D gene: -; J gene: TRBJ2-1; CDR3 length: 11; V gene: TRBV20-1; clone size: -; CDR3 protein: CSAPGGNEQFF; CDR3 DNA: TGCAGTGCCCCCGGGGGCAATGAGCAGTTCTTC
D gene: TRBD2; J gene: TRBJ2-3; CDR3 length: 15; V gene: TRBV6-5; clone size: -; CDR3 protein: CASSGASGGTDTQYF; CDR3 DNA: TGTGCCAGCTCGGGGGCTAGCGGGGGCACAGATACGCAGTATTTT
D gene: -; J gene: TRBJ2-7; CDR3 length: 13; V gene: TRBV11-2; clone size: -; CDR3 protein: CASSFSGVSEQYF; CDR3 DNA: TGTGCCAGCAGCTTCTCGGGAGTAAGCGAGCAGTACTTC
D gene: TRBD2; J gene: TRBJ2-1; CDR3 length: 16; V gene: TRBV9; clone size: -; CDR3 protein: CASSVRAGEVHNEQFF; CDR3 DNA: TGTGCCAGCAGCGTTCGAGCGGGGGAGGTCCACAATGAGCAGTTCTTC
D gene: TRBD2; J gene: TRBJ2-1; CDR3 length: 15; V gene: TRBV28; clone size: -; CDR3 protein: CATGPPSGGSNEQFF; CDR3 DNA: TGTGCCACGGGCCCTCCTAGCGGGGGTAGCAATGAGCAGTTCTTC
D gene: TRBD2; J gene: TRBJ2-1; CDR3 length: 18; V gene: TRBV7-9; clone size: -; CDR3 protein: CASSPINYLAGGLGEQFF; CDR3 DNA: TGTGCCAGCAGCCCTATTAATTACCTAGCGGGAGGGTTGGGTGAGCAGTTCTTC
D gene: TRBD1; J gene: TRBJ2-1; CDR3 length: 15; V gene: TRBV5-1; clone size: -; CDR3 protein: CASSTLRGPINEQFF; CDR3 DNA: TGCGCCAGCAGCACCCTGAGGGGGCCTATAAATGAGCAGTTCTTC
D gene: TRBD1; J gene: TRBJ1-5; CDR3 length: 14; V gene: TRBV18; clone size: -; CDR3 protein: CASSPGQFNQPQHF; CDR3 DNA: TGTGCCAGCTCACCGGGACAGTTTAATCAGCCCCAGCATTTT
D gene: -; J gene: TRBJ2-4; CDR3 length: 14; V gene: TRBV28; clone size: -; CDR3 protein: CASSLVRAKNIQYF; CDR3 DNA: TGTGCCAGCAGTTTGGTCAGGGCCAAAAACATTCAGTACTTC
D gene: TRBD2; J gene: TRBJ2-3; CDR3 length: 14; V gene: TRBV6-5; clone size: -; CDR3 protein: CASSGLAETDTQYF; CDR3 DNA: TGTGCCAGCAGTGGACTAGCGGAAACAGATACGCAGTATTTT
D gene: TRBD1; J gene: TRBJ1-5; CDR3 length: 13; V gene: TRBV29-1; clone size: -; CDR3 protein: CSVGDRVNQPQHF; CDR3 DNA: TGCAGCGTTGGGGACAGGGTCAATCAGCCCCAGCATTTT
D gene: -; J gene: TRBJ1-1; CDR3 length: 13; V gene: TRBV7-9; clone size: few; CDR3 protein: CASSGFDRIEAFF; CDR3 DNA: TGTGCCAGCAGCGGCTTTGACAGGATTGAAGCTTTCTTT
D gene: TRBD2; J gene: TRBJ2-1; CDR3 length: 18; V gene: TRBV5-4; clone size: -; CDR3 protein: CASSSTHIAGGPSNEQFF; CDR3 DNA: TGTGCCAGCAGCTCGACTCATATAGCGGGAGGGCCGAGCAATGAGCAGTTCTTC
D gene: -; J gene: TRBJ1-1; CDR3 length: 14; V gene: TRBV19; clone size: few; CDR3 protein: CASSEHKPNTEAFF; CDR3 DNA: TGTGCCAGTAGTGAACATAAACCGAACACTGAAGCTTTCTTT
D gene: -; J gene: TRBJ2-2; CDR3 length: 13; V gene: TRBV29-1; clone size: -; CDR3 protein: CSVRSRITGELFF; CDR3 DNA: TGCAGCGTTCGTTCCCGTATCACCGGGGAGCTGTTTTTT
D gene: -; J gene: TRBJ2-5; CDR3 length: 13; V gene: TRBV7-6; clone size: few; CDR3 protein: CASSSQKERTQYF; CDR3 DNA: TGTGCCAGCAGCTCCCAGAAGGAGAGGACCCAGTACTTC
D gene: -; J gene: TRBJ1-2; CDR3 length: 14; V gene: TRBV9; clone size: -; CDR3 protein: CASSVETAAVGYTF; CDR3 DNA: TGTGCCAGCAGCGTAGAGACGGCGGCGGTTGGCTACACCTTC